This note documents a single T cell receptor beta chain sequence. Its recognized antigen is unknown. No base quality information exists; no much larger clone differs at one position. Library generation was performed with RACE. For sequencing, a NextSeq 500 was employed. Library preparation attached unique molecular identifiers to individual cDNA molecules for quantitative, reproducible TCR counting. Both TCR alpha and TCR beta chains were sequenced from each blood RNA sample. In the original analysis: A median of around 100,000 TCRs per sample was observed, with a range of roughly 23,224 to 750,000. V, J and CDR3 annotation of the TCR reads was carried out using the Decombinator software suite. For the PS versus PT1 abundance plots, all samples were subsampled to the same number of TCRs (28,000). TCRs were defined as expanded if absent before sensitization and observed at least eight times at the 2-week time point. TCRdb itself trimmed the public reads at Q25 with fastp, ran MiXCR and retained productive beta chains. Rows matching on CDR3 protein sequence are summarized as one entry with the most common DNA and genes. In this record, the V and J calls reflect TCRdb's handling and not the investigators' own analysis. For this sample the table gives some 380,000 distinct CDR3 sequences, of which more than 4.5% were detected only once. The ten biggest clones cover approximately 2.5% of the sample.

This specimen belongs to a study of human T cells and chemical hapten exposure (dated by TCRdb to the early 2020s). General notes on the study: For sensitization, 2% DPC in acetone was applied to an approximately 2 cm by approximately 2 cm area of upper inner arm skin. Libraries were pooled for sequencing, and variation in per-sample TCR yields was attributed mainly to small differences in library volumes within the pool. Patch tests used Finn chambers with 0.01% DPC on the upper back, scored after 6 days by International Contact Dermatitis Research Group standards. This study followed changes in the peripheral blood TCR repertoire in vivo during primary and secondary sensitization of alopecia patients to the hapten diphenylcyclopropenone (DPC). Blood was sampled from patients pre-sensitization (week 0) and at 2, 6 and about 24 weeks after DPC sensitization. Throughout the approximately 24-week study period, patients were also given weekly therapeutic DPC doses on the scalp. The patient cohort, mostly female, included alopecia areata with under or over 50% scalp involvement, alopecia totalis and alopecia universalis. Twenty-nine alopecia patients gave blood for TCR sequencing at one to four time points (pre-sensitization, 2, 6 and 24 weeks).

Study-wide findings and limitations: Because every patient had alopecia, a presumed autoimmune disease, the patients' immune response might differ from that of healthy individuals. After repeated subsampling, the strength of the expansion versus patch-test correlation and the threshold at which it became significant changed. The number of PT1 expanded TCRs positively correlated with patch test score, significant at thresholds 8, 16 and 32 but not 4. No change with DPC sensitization was found in the number of TCRs above 1 in 1000 frequency, and no evidence of global repertoire structure alterations was found. Significantly more large CDR3 similarity clusters were formed by expanded TCRs than by pre-sensitization or healthy control sets, consistent with antigen-driven responses.

CDR1 and CDR2, looked up from the germline V gene, are KGHSH and LQKENI. A distance of 7 bases separates the germline ends of V and J, which lose 2 bases and 0 bases respectively. The CDR3 starts with the cysteine, ends with the phenylalanine, and has 14 residues. Only the CDR3 DNA is retained, 42 bases long and in frame from the first base. This sample's time point label indicates: patch test 1, 2 weeks after DPC sensitization. Explained via the paper, the treatment or condition label denotes: therapeutic diphenylcyclopropenone sensitization with weekly scalp DPC. Blood at each patch-test visit was drawn before the patch test was applied. Eligible patients were aged 18 to 70, diagnosed with alopecia, deemed suitable for DPC therapy, and excluded if pregnant. Total RNA was extracted from unfractionated whole blood collected in Tempus Blood RNA tubes.

This material consisted of whole blood, taken in connection with sensitization to the hapten diphenylcyclopropenone (DPC). The chain uses TRBV18 and TRBJ1-1, with the D gene not confidently named. The clonotype was recovered from a woman in her forties or fifties with alopecia areata. Some clones in this sample may be carry-over from other donors' samples. The CDR3 amino acid sequence is: CASSPDNMNTEAFF. The sequence in DNA is TGTGCCAGCTCACCAGACAACATGAACACTGAAGCTTTCTTT.